The 12 T cell receptor beta chains listed next were all sequenced from one sample in a study of blood T cell repertoires in COVID-19. Clones were read by immunoSEQ multiplex PCR, and TCRdb kept only the in-frame ones, dropping some. The sample comprises around 230,000 clones, approximately 84% of which are singletons, and 15% rests with the top ten. The specimen was PBMCs or T cells enriched from blood (not recorded which). Receptors originate from a man between 35 and 55 years old who had recovered from COVID-19.

The chain couples TRBV4-1 to TRBJ1-1; the match to TRBD1 covers 9 bases. CDR1 is MGHRA and CDR2 is YSYEKL in the germline V gene. This CDR3 region has 13 residues. Losses at the gene ends were 4 bases for V and 12 bases for J; bases not matched to a gene: 9. The CDR3 nucleotides are TGCGCCAGCAGCCCCCTTGGACAGGGGAATACTTTCTTT. It is translated as CASSPLGQGNTFF.

This clone showed up just once. V is TRBV13 and J is TRBJ1-2, with TRBD1 identical over 7 bases. V was pared by 5 bases and J by 8 bases, with 5 bases of the junction left unmatched. The CDR3 is 12 amino acids. CDR1 is PRHDT and CDR2 is FYEKMQ in the germline V gene (reference sequence). CDR3 loop: CASSRTGVGYTF. The CDR3 nucleotides read TGTGCCAGCAGCAGAACAGGGGTCGGCTACACCTTC.

The DNA of the CDR3 is TGTGCCACCAGTGAGTATAGCGGGGAAGCGCAGTATTTT. Its protein is CATSEYSGEAQYF. The gene calls are TRBV24-1 and TRBJ2-3, with TRBD2 matching over 8 bases. CDR1 and CDR2 from the germline V gene are KGHDR and SFDVKD. The CDR3 has 13 residues. J lost 10 bases, V lost 4 bases, and 6 bases had no gene match.

V gene TRBV6-6 combines with J gene TRBJ2-1; D possibly corresponds to TRBD2 (6 bases). Germline V gene sequence: CDR1 MNHNY, CDR2 SVGAGI (reference sequence). The CDR3 has 16 amino acids. V was cut by 6 bases and J by 7 bases, with 22 bases left in between. Here the CDR3 reads CASSPGVAGKGNEQFF. CDR3 sequence (DNA): TGTGCCAGCAGCCCCGGAGTGGCGGGAAAAGGGAATGAGCAGTTCTTC.

The J gene is TRBJ1-5, the V gene TRBV19; 7 nucleotides match TRBD1. Germline V gene lookup returns CDR1 LNHDA and CDR2 SQIVND (reference sequence). The J segment lost 6 bases and the V segment lost 5 bases, leaving 13 bases of the junction unmatched. CDR3 size: 16 residues. The CDR3 DNA sequence: TGTGCCAGTAGTTTCGCTAGGACAGGATTGGGTCAGCCCCAGCATTTT. It specifies CASSFARTGLGQPQHF.

The CDR3 region has the DNA TGCAGCGCCTGGACAGGGATTGAAGCTTTCTTT. Translating it yields CSAWTGIEAFF. This rearrangement joins TRBV29-1 to TRBJ1-1; 8 bases are shared with TRBD1. V lost 7 bases and J lost 7; bases outside the gene matches: 5. Germline-derived CDR1 and CDR2 are SQVTM and ANQGSEA. The CDR3 runs 11 residues.

V usage is TRBV6-1 and J usage is TRBJ1-2; D is possibly TRBD1 (6 bases). The V end was cut by 3 bases, the J end by 2 bases, with 13 bases between. This CDR3 spans 15 amino acids. Germline values: CDR1 MNHNS, CDR2 SASEGT. The CDR3 loop is CASSDAGAGNYGYTF. CDR3 sequence (DNA): TGTGCCAGCAGTGACGCGGGGGCCGGCAACTATGGCTACACCTTC.

The chain couples TRBV9 to TRBJ1-3; D is undetermined. This CDR3 comprises 12 residues. V lost 3 bases, J lost 8 bases, and 9 bases lay in between. Looked up from germline, CDR1 is SGDLS and CDR2 is YYNGEE. CDR3 loop: CASSGWEDTIYF. CDR3 coding DNA: TGTGCCAGCAGCGGCTGGGAGGACACCATATATTTT.

The chain couples TRBV5-1 to TRBJ2-2; 10 bases agree with TRBD2. Per the germline V gene, CDR1 is SGHRS and CDR2 is YFSETQ. Germline trimming cut 0 bases from V and 3 bases from J; bases unmatched to any gene: 2. This CDR3 spans 16 amino acids. The CDR3 is CASSLVLAGDTGELFF. CDR3 nucleotides: TGCGCCAGCAGCTTGGTGCTAGCGGGGGACACCGGGGAGCTGTTTTTT.

The rearrangement uses TRBV18 and TRBJ1-5; perhaps TRBD1 as D (6 bases). The CDR3 has 14 residues. The V gene's germline CDR1 is KGHSH and CDR2 LQKENI. Trimming left V 6 bases short and J 4 bases short, with 13 bases between. CDR3 bases: TGTGCCAGCTCCGAGGACAGCCCGAATCAGCCCCAGCATTTT. Translated, it gives CASSEDSPNQPQHF.

This sequence joins TRBV18 and TRBJ1-3, with 9 bases fitting TRBD1. The trim removed 0 bases at V and 9 bases at J, leaving 9 bases unmatched. The CDR3 length is 16 residues. Germline assignment: CDR1 KGHSH and CDR2 LQKENI. CDR3 coding DNA: TGTGCCAGCTCACCACCGAACAGGGGGCTATCTGGCACCATATATTTT. Its protein is CASSPPNRGLSGTIYF. Full variable domain (outside the CDR3, taken from reference TRBV18 and TRBJ1-3): NAGVMQNPRHLVRRRGQEARLRCSPMKGHSHVYWYRQLPEEGLKFMVYLQKENIIDESGMPKERFSAEFPKEGPSILRIQQVVRGDSAAYFCASSPPNRGLSGTIYFGEGSWLTVV.

This clone showed up just a few times. V and J are TRBV6-2 or TRBV6-3 and TRBJ2-5, with D unclear. The ends were cut back, 2 bases at V and 5 bases at J, with 12 bases in the middle. CDR3 length: 14 residues. The germline CDR1 and CDR2 sequences are MNHEY and SVGEGT. CDR3 residues: CASSYPDHMETQYF. The DNA for the CDR3 is TGTGCCAGCAGTTACCCCGATCACATGGAGACCCAGTACTTC.